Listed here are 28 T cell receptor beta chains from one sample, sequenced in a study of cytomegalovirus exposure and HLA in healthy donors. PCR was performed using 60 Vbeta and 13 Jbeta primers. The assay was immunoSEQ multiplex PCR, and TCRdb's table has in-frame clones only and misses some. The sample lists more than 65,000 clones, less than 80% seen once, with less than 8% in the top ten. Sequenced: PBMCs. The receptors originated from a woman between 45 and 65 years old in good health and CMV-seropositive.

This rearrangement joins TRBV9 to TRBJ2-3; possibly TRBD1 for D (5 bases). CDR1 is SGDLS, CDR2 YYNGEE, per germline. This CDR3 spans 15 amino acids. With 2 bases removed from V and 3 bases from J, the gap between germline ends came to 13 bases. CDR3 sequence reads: CASSVWGSRTDTQYF. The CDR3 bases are TGTGCCAGCAGCGTCTGGGGCAGTAGGACAGATACGCAGTATTTT.

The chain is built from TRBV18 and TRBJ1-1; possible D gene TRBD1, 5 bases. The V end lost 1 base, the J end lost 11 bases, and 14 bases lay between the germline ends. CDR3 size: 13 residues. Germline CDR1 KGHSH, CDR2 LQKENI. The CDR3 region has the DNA TGTGCCAGCTCACCACAGGGGCGAGAAGAGGCTTTCTTT. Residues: CASSPQGREEAFF.

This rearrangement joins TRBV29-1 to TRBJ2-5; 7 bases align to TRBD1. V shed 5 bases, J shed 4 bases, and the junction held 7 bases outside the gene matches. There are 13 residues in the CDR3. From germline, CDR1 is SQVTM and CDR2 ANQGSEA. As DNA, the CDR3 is TGCAGCGTTCTGACAGGGTCTGCAGAGACCCAGTACTTC. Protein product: CSVLTGSAETQYF.

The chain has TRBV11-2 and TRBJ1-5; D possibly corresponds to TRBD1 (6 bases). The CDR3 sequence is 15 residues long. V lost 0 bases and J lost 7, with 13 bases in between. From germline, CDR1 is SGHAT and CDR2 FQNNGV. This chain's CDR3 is CASSLDIGGGQPQHF. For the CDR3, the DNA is TGTGCCAGCAGCTTAGATATAGGGGGTGGCCAGCCCCAGCATTTT. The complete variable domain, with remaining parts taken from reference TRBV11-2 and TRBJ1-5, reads EAGVAQSPRYKIIEKRQSVAFWCNPISGHATLYWYQQILGQGPKLLIQFQNNGVVDDSQLPKDRFSAERLKGVDSTLKIQPAKLEDSAVYLCASSLDIGGGQPQHFGDGTRLSIL.

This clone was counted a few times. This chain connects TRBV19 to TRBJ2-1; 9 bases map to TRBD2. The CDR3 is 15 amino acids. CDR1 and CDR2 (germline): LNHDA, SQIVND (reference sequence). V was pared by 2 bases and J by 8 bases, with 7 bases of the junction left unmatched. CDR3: CASSITAGGGHEQFF. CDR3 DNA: TGTGCCAGTAGTATAACAGCGGGGGGAGGGCATGAGCAGTTCTTC.

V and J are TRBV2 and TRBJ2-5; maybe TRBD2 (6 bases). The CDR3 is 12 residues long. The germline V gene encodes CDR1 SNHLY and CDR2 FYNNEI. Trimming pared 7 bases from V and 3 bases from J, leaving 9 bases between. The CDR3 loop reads CASNRGEETQYF. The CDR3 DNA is TGTGCCAGCAACCGCGGGGAAGAGACCCAGTACTTC. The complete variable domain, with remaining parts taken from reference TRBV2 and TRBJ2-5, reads EPEVTQTPSHQVTQMGQEVILRCVPISNHLYFYWYRQILGQKVEFLVSFYNNEISEKSEIFDDQFSVERPDGSNFTLKIRSTKLEDSAMYFCASNRGEETQYFGPGTRLLVL.

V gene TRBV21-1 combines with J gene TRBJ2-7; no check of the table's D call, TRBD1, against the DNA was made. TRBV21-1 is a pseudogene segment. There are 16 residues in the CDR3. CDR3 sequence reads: CASSKAERRGLYEQYF. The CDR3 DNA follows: TGTGCCAGCAGCAAAGCGGAAAGAAGGGGTCTCTACGAGCAGTACTTC.

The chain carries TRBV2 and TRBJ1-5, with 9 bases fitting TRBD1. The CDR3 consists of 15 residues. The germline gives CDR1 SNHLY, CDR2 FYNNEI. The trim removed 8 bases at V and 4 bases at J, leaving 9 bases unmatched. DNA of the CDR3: TGTGCCAGCTCCCTGACAGGGGGTTTAAATCAGCCCCAGCATTTT. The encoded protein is CASSLTGGLNQPQHF.

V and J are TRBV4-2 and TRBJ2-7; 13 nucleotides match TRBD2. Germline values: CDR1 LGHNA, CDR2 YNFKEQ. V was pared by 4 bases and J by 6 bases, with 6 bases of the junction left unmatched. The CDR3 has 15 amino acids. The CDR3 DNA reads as TGTGCCAGCAGCCGACCCGGGACTAGCGGGGTCGAGCAGTACTTC. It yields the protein CASSRPGTSGVEQYF.

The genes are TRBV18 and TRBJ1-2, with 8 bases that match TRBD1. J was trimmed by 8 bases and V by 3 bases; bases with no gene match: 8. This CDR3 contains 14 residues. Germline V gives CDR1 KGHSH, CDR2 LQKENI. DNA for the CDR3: TGTGCCAGCTCACCGGATCAGGGGGCACGCGGCTACACCTTC. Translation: CASSPDQGARGYTF.

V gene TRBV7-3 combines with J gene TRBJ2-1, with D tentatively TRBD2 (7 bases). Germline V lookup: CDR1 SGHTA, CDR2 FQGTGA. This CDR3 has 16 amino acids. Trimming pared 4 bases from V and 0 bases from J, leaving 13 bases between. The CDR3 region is CASSWGGGSSYNEQFF. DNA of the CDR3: TGTGCCAGCAGCTGGGGGGGCGGGAGCTCCTACAATGAGCAGTTCTTC.

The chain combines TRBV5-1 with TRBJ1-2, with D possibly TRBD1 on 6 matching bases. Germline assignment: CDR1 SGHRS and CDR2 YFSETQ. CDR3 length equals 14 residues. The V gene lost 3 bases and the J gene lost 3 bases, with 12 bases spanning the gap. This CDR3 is CASSSTGPYYGYTF. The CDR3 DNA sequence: TGCGCCAGCAGCTCCACAGGGCCCTACTATGGCTACACCTTC.

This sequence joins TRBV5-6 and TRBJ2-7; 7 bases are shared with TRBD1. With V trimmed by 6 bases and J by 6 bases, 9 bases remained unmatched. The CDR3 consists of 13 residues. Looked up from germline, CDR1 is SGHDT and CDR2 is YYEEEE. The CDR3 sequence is CASNKDRFGEQYV. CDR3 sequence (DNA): TGTGCCAGCAATAAGGACAGGTTCGGCGAGCAGTACGTC.

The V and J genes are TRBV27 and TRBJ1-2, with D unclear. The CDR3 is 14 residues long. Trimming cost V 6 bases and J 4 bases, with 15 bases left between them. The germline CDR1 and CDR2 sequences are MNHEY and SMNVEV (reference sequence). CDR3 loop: CASSLVASGYGYTF. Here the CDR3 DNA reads TGTGCCAGCAGCCTAGTCGCGTCTGGCTATGGCTACACCTTC.

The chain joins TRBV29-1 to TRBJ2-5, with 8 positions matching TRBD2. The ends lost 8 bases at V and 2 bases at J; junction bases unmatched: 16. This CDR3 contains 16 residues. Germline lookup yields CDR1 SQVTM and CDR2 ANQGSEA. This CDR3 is CSLPWASGSGQETQYF. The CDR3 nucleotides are TGCAGCCTCCCTTGGGCTAGCGGGTCTGGGCAAGAGACCCAGTACTTC. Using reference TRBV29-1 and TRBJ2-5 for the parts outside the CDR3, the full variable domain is SAVISQKPSRDICQRGTSLTIQCQVDSQVTMMFWYRQQPGQSLTLIATANQGSEATYESGFVIDKFPISRPNLTFSTLTVSNMSPEDSSIYLCSLPWASGSGQETQYFGPGTRLLVL.

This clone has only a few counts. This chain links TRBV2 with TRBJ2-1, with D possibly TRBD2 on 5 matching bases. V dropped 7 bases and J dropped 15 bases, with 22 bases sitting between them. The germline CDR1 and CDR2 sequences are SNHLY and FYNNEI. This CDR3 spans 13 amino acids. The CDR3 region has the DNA TGTGCCAGCACTTCCGGGAAGGCAGTTATTCTGTTCTTC. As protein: CASTSGKAVILFF. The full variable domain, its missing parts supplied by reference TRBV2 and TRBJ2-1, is EPEVTQTPSHQVTQMGQEVILRCVPISNHLYFYWYRQILGQKVEFLVSFYNNEISEKSEIFDDQFSVERPDGSNFTLKIRSTKLEDSAMYFCASTSGKAVILFFGPGTRLTVL.

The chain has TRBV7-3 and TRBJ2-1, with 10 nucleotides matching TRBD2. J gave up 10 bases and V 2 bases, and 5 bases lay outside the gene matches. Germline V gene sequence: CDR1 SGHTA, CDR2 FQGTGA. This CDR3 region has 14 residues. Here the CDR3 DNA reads TGTGCCAGCAGCTTAGAGCGGGGGGGCTTCGAGCAGTTCTTC. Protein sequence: CASSLERGGFEQFF.

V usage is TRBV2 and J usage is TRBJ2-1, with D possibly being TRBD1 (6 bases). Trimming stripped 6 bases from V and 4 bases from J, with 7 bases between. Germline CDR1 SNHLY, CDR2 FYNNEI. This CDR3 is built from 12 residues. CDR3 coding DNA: TGTGCCAGCAGACAGGGTTACAATGAGCAGTTCTTC. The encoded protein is CASRQGYNEQFF.

CDR3 in amino acids: CASSLSAKNRVGRGQFF. CDR3 nucleotides: TGTGCCAGCAGCTTAAGCGCAAAGAACAGGGTCGGTCGCGGGCAGTTCTTC. This sequence joins TRBV7-9 and TRBJ2-1, with D possibly matching TRBD1 (6 bases). CDR1 SEHNR and CDR2 FQNEAQ come from the germline V gene (reference sequence). Trimming removed 2 bases from V and 12 bases from J, with 26 bases in between. This CDR3 is 17 amino acids long.

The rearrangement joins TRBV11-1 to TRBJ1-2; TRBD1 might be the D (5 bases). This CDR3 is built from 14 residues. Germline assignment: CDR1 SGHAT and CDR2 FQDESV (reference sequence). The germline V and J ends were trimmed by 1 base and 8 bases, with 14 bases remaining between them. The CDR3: CASSLGPRAGGYTF. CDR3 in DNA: TGTGCCAGCAGCTTAGGACCCAGGGCGGGAGGCTACACCTTC.

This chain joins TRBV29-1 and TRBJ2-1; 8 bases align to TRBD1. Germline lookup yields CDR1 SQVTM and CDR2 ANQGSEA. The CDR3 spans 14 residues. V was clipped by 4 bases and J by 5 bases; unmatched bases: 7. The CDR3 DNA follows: TGCAGCGTTGTGGGGGTGACAGGGGACAATGAGCAGTTCTTC. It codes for CSVVGVTGDNEQFF.

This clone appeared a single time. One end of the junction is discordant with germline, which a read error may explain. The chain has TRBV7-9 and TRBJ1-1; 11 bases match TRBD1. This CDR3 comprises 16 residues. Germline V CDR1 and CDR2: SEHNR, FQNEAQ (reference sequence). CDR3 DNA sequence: TGTTCCAGCAGCTCGGTAGGACAGGGGGCGCGTCTCGAAGCTTTCTTT. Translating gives CSSSSVGQGARLEAFF. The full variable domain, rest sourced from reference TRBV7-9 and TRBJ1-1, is DTGVSQNPRHKITKRGQNVTFRCDPISEHNRLYWYRQTLGQGPEFLTYFQNEAQLEKSRLLSDRFSAERPKGSFSTLEIQRTEQGDSAMYLCSSSSVGQGARLEAFFGQGTRLTVV.

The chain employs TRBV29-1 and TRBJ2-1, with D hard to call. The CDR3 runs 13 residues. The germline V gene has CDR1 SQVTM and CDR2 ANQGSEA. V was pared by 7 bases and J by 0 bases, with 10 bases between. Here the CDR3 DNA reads TGCAGCGGCTCAGTTTCCTCCTACAATGAGCAGTTCTTC. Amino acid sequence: CSGSVSSYNEQFF.

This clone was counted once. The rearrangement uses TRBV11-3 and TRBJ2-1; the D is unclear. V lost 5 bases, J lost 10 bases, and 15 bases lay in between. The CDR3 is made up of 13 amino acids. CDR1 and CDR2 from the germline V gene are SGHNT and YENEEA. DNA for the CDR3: TGTGCCAGCAGCCCCCGCGGAGTCGAGGAGCAGTTCTTC. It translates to CASSPRGVEEQFF.

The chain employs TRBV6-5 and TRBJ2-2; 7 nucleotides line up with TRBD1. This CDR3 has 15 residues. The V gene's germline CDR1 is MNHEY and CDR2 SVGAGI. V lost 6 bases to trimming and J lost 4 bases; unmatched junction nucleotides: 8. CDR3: CASSPTGRGTGELFF. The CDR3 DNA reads TGTGCCAGCAGCCCGACAGGGCGCGGCACCGGGGAGCTGTTTTTT.

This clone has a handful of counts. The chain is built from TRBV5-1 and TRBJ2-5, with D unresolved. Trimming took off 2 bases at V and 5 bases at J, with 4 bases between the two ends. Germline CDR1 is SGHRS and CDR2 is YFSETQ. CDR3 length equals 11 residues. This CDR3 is CASSLEETQYF. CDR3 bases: TGCGCCAGCAGCTTAGAGGAGACCCAGTACTTC.

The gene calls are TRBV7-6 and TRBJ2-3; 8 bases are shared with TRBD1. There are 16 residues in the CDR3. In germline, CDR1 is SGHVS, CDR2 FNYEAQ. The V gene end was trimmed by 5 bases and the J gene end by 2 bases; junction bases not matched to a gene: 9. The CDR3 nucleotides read TGTGCCAGCAGCACACGCAGGGGGCTTAACACAGATACGCAGTATTTT. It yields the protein CASSTRRGLNTDTQYF.

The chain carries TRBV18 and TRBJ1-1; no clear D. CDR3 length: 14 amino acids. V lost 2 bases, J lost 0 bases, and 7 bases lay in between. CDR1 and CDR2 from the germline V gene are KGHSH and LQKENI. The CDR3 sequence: CASSPEHMNTEAFF. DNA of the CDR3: TGTGCCAGCTCACCAGAACACATGAACACTGAAGCTTTCTTT.